These 23 T cell receptor beta chains were all obtained from the same sample, sequenced in a study of OX40 agonist ivuxolimab in advanced cancers. Profiling relied on immunoSEQ multiplex PCR, and the TCRdb table lists in-frame clones only, not all of them. The data show 95,000 to 150,000 clones, around 95% seen once. Sequencing used CD4+ or CD8+ T cells sorted from blood, obtained in a trial of the OX40 agonist ivuxolimab. The source of these receptors is an adult with an advanced solid tumor such as melanoma, head and neck, liver or kidney cancer.

Here the CDR3 DNA reads TGTGCCAGCAGCTTAGGAACCGCGCGGGAGCAGTACTTC. Amino acid sequence: CASSLGTAREQYF. The chain employs TRBV7-6 and TRBJ2-5; 7 bases are a match to TRBD2. The ends lost 1 base at V and 11 bases at J; junction bases unmatched: 7. Germline V gives CDR1 SGHVS, CDR2 FNYEAQ. This CDR3 is 13 amino acids long.

This chain joins TRBV2 and TRBJ1-2; 11 positions match TRBD1. V lost 4 bases to trimming and J lost 8 bases; unmatched junction nucleotides: 12. The CDR3 extends over 16 amino acids. Germline values: CDR1 SNHLY, CDR2 FYNNEI. In DNA form, the CDR3 reads TGTGCCAGCAGTGCCCGGACAGGGGGCGGAAGTATGGGCTACACCTTC. As protein: CASSARTGGGSMGYTF.

The V call is TRBV4-1, the J call TRBJ1-5; 9 positions match TRBD1. Losses at the gene ends were 0 bases for V and 6 bases for J; bases not matched to a gene: 6. The CDR3 is made up of 16 amino acids. Germline CDR1 and CDR2: MGHRA and YSYEKL. The CDR3 nucleotides read TGCGCCAGCAGCCAAGAGACAGGGGGTATCATTCAGCCCCAGCATTTT. It is translated as CASSQETGGIIQPQHF.

The chain couples TRBV28 to TRBJ2-3; TRBD2 is a possible D gene (6 bases). The V and J ends lost 7 bases and 0 bases respectively, with 17 bases between them. This CDR3 spans 16 amino acids. The germline V gene has CDR1 MDHEN and CDR2 SYDVKM. The DNA for the CDR3 is TGTGCCAGCACGGTTAGCGGAGCCTCTAGCACAGATACGCAGTATTTT. It encodes CASTVSGASSTDTQYF.

The V gene is TRBV9, the J gene TRBJ2-1, with D perhaps assigned TRBD1 or TRBD2 (5 bases each). This CDR3 contains 16 residues. The V end lost 0 bases, the J end lost 4 bases, and 14 bases lay between the germline ends. CDR1 and CDR2 from the germline V gene are SGDLS and YYNGEE. Here the CDR3 DNA reads TGTGCCAGCAGCGTAGAGCTGGGGACCAGATACAATGAGCAGTTCTTC. It yields the protein CASSVELGTRYNEQFF.

The chain combines TRBV28 with TRBJ1-1; 10 bases line up with TRBD1. This CDR3 is 18 amino acids long. The V gene end was trimmed by 4 bases and the J gene end by 9 bases; junction bases not matched to a gene: 20. Germline-derived CDR1 and CDR2 are MDHEN and SYDVKM. The CDR3: CASSSNIGQGEPLLKAFF. The CDR3 DNA reads as TGTGCCAGCAGTTCAAATATCGGACAGGGGGAACCACTCTTGAAAGCTTTCTTT.

The chain uses TRBV19 and TRBJ2-3, with D possibly being TRBD2 (6 bases). V was cut by 3 bases and J by 4 bases, with 11 bases left in between. The CDR3 is 14 residues long. Germline values: CDR1 LNHDA, CDR2 SQIVND (reference sequence). This CDR3 is CASSIELAADTQYF. CDR3 coding DNA: TGTGCCAGTAGTATTGAATTAGCGGCAGATACGCAGTATTTT.

The sample holds one count of this clone. The chain links TRBV5-1 to TRBJ1-4; 8 positions agree with TRBD1. CDR1 and CDR2 from the germline V gene are SGHRS and YFSETQ. This CDR3 spans 15 amino acids. The V gene end was trimmed by 3 bases and the J gene end by 7 bases; junction bases not matched to a gene: 8. The CDR3 here is CASSSPGTGSEKLFF. In DNA form, the CDR3 reads TGCGCCAGCAGCTCTCCCGGGACAGGCTCTGAAAAACTGTTTTTT.

The chain is built from TRBV7-3 and TRBJ2-7; either TRBD1 or TRBD2 may fit D (6 bases each). Germline values: CDR1 SGHTA, CDR2 FQGTGA. V lost 5 bases to trimming and J lost 6 bases, with 14 bases between them. This CDR3 has 13 amino acids. This CDR3 reads CASSKARGGEQYF. In nucleotides, the CDR3 is TGTGCCAGCAGCAAAGCCAGGGGAGGCGAGCAGTACTTC.

V is TRBV6-6 and J is TRBJ1-2; D ambiguous. CDR3 length: 12 amino acids. Germline V gene lookup returns CDR1 MNHNY and CDR2 SVGAGI (reference sequence). Trimming stripped 5 bases from V and 8 bases from J, with 12 bases between. The CDR3 DNA reads as TGTGCCAGCAGTCCCACCCCTATCGGCTACACCTTC. It specifies CASSPTPIGYTF.

The rearrangement joins TRBV6-1 to TRBJ1-1; 9 nucleotides agree with TRBD1. J gave up 13 bases and V 0 bases, and 6 bases lay outside the gene matches. Germline-derived CDR1 and CDR2 are MNHNS and SASEGT. This CDR3 is built from 13 residues. CDR3 in DNA: TGTGCCAGCAGTGAAGCACAGGGGGCGCCTGGTTTCTTT. Translated, it gives CASSEAQGAPGFF.

The V gene is TRBV7-9, the J gene TRBJ1-6, with D possibly TRBD1 on 6 matching bases. The CDR3 runs to 15 residues. The germline V gene has CDR1 SEHNR and CDR2 FQNEAQ (reference sequence). V lost 4 bases to trimming and J lost 7 bases, with 14 bases between them. The CDR3 region is CASSSLTGDNSPLHF. The CDR3 region has the DNA TGTGCCAGCAGCTCCCTGACAGGAGACAATTCACCCCTCCACTTT.

The rearrangement uses TRBV18 and TRBJ2-5, with D tentatively TRBD1 or TRBD2 (5 bases each). Germline loops: CDR1 KGHSH, CDR2 LQKENI. V was clipped by 2 bases and J by 5 bases, with 15 bases between them. The CDR3 totals 15 residues. The CDR3 DNA is TGTGCCAGCTCACCAGTTTTGGCTGAGGGGGAGACCCAGTACTTC. This gives the protein CASSPVLAEGETQYF.

V gene TRBV18 combines with J gene TRBJ2-2; 9 nucleotides agree with TRBD1. Germline values: CDR1 KGHSH, CDR2 LQKENI. This CDR3 region has 15 residues. J lost 3 bases, V lost 5 bases, and 4 bases had no gene match. The DNA of the CDR3 is TGTGCCAGCTCATGGACAGGGGAGTACACCGGGGAGCTGTTTTTT. Translating it yields CASSWTGEYTGELFF.

This chain uses TRBV5-1 with TRBJ2-3; a possible D gene is TRBD1 (6 bases). Germline lookup yields CDR1 SGHRS and CDR2 YFSETQ. The CDR3 is 14 residues long. The V end lost 0 bases, the J end lost 3 bases, and 8 bases lay between the germline ends. The CDR3 DNA reads as TGCGCCAGCAGCTTGGTTACAGGGACAGATACGCAGTATTTT. Translation: CASSLVTGTDTQYF.

This chain joins TRBV6-5 and TRBJ2-1, with 8 bases lining up with TRBD1. V shed 8 bases, J shed 11 bases, and the junction held 14 bases outside the gene matches. CDR1 and CDR2 from the germline V gene are MNHEY and SVGAGI. The CDR3 spans 14 residues. CDR3 sequence (DNA): TGTGCCAGCGGCCCGGGACAGGTTCTCTTTCAGCAGTTCTTC. Translation: CASGPGQVLFQQFF.

The genes are TRBV12-5 and TRBJ2-5; 8 bases fit TRBD1. The CDR3 is made up of 14 amino acids. V gave up 1 base and J gave up 5 bases; unmatched junction bases: 3. Germline-derived CDR1 and CDR2 are LGHNT and FRNRAP. CDR3 in DNA: TGTGCTAGTGGTTTGGGACAGGGGAGGGAGACCCAGTACTTC. It is translated as CASGLGQGRETQYF.

The chain uses TRBV19 and TRBJ2-7; 8 bases match TRBD2. The CDR3 sequence is 14 residues long. The V gene end was trimmed by 3 bases and the J gene end by 2 bases; junction bases not matched to a gene: 3. The germline CDR1 and CDR2 sequences are LNHDA and SQIVND (reference sequence). Here the CDR3 DNA reads TGTGCCAGTAGTATCCCCGGGAGGGCCTACGAGCAGTACTTC. It specifies CASSIPGRAYEQYF.

DNA for the CDR3: TGTGCCAGCAGCCTCCCGGCCGGCGGGGAGTACGAGCAGTACTTC. Residues: CASSLPAGGEYEQYF. This rearrangement joins TRBV5-4 to TRBJ2-7, with D possibly matching TRBD2 (6 bases). Trimming removed 4 bases at V and 4 bases at J, with 18 bases between. CDR3 size: 15 residues. From germline, CDR1 is SGHNT and CDR2 YYREEE (reference sequence).

The chain is built from TRBV2 and TRBJ2-5; TRBD1 matches 9 bases. V lost 5 bases to trimming and J lost 4 bases; unmatched junction nucleotides: 2. In germline, CDR1 is SNHLY, CDR2 FYNNEI. The CDR3 has 13 residues. DNA of the CDR3: TGTGCCAGCAGTTCGGACAGGGGAGAGACCCAGTACTTC. This codes for CASSSDRGETQYF. Full variable domain (missing parts from reference TRBV2 and TRBJ2-5): EPEVTQTPSHQVTQMGQEVILRCVPISNHLYFYWYRQILGQKVEFLVSFYNNEISEKSEIFDDQFSVERPDGSNFTLKIRSTKLEDSAMYFCASSSDRGETQYFGPGTRLLVL.

The table lists this clone with a count of one. This chain connects TRBV28 to TRBJ2-7, with a weak D call TRBD1 (5 bases). The CDR3 has 12 amino acids. Germline V gene lookup returns CDR1 MDHEN and CDR2 SYDVKM. V lost 5 bases to trimming and J lost 3 bases, with 8 bases between them. In DNA form, the CDR3 reads TGTGCCAGCAGTCTAGGGGTCTACGAGCAGTACTTC. This codes for CASSLGVYEQYF.

The chain recombines TRBV10-1 with TRBJ1-1, with no clear D. Germline V lookup: CDR1 WNHNN, CDR2 SYGVQD (reference sequence). The V gene lost 7 bases and the J gene lost 0 bases, with 6 bases spanning the gap. CDR3 length: 12 amino acids. The CDR3 nucleotides read TGCGCCAGCACCCGAGTGAACACTGAAGCTTTCTTT. Protein product: CASTRVNTEAFF.

The chain's CDR3 is CASSYPGTAGNEQFF. DNA for the CDR3: TGTGCCAGCAGTTACCCTGGGACGGCCGGGAATGAGCAGTTCTTC. The V call is TRBV6-6, the J call TRBJ2-1; D may correspond to TRBD1 or TRBD2 (5 bases each). This CDR3 contains 15 residues. Trimming removed 2 bases at V and 7 bases at J, with 15 bases between. The V gene's germline CDR1 is MNHNY and CDR2 SVGAGI (reference sequence).